This TCR beta chain was captured by sequencing in a study of glioma-infiltrating T cells after dendritic cell vaccination. Study context: Patients had newly diagnosed or recurrent glioblastoma and received dendritic cell vaccines.

The immunoSEQ assay amplified TCRB CDR3 from up to roughly 2 ug DNA. This table comes from immunoSEQ multiplex PCR, and its TCRdb copy is limited to in-frame clones, with some not included. The table includes under 100,000 clones, roughly 84% detected once. V dropped 0 bases and J dropped 4; count of bases not matched to a gene: 9. Germline assignment: CDR1 MGHRA and CDR2 YSYEKL. This CDR3 has 16 amino acids. Patients had residual fresh-frozen tumor tissue and more than two years of survival data. V is TRBV4-1 and J is TRBJ2-7; 7 positions agree with TRBD1. The sample was blood, taken before dendritic cell vaccination. The TCR was taken from a human donor with glioblastoma. The CDR3 protein is CASSQDETGMFYEQYF. The CDR3 DNA sequence: TGCGCCAGCAGCCAAGATGAGACAGGGATGTTTTACGAGCAGTACTTC.